This T cell receptor beta chain derives from a study of technical replicates of blood from several donors. CDR1 and CDR2 (germline): MNHEY, SMNVEV (reference sequence). The trim removed 3 bases at V and 6 bases at J, leaving 3 bases unmatched. This CDR3 is built from 14 residues. Here immunoSEQ multiplex PCR was the method, and the copy in TCRdb shows in-frame clones only, minus some. The sample records about 82,000 clones, around 94% being singletons. The sequencing input was T cells isolated from PBMCs. The receptor comes from a human donor in good health. This rearrangement joins TRBV27 to TRBJ2-3; 10 bases align to TRBD1. The DNA for the CDR3 is TGTGCCAGCAGTTTCCGGACAGGGGGGGATACGCAGTATTTT. Translation gives CASSFRTGGDTQYF.